Below, 20 T cell receptor beta chains from the same sample are listed, as sequenced in a study of PD-L1 blockade in urothelial cancer. Stated time point: pretreatment peripheral blood. The repertoire was sequenced with immunoSEQ multiplex PCR; TCRdb's copy has only in-frame clones and lacks some. Counted here are 70,000 to 95,000 clones, 65% to 85% occurring once; the ten biggest clones make up 2% to 2.5%. The sample consisted of PBMCs, taken around atezolizumab (anti-PD-L1) treatment. The receptors derive from a man aged 55 to 70 with urothelial cancer.

In this sample, this clone turned up once. The chain employs TRBV7-9 and TRBJ2-7; 7 positions match TRBD2. Trimming at V came to 2 bases and at J to 6 bases, leaving 4 bases not matched to a gene. Looked up from germline, CDR1 is SEHNR and CDR2 is FQNEAQ (reference sequence). This CDR3 contains 13 residues. CDR3 DNA sequence: TGTGCCAGCAGCTTAAGCGGCGGGGGCGAGCAGTACTTC. The encoded protein is CASSLSGGGEQYF.

This sequence joins TRBV19 and TRBJ2-2; D uncertain. The CDR3 is made up of 14 amino acids. Trimming took 5 bases from V and 3 from J, leaving 10 bases between them. CDR1 LNHDA and CDR2 SQIVND come from the germline V gene (reference sequence). CDR3 sequence (DNA): TGTGCCAGTAGTTTTTTGGGCTACACCGGGGAGCTGTTTTTT. Its protein is CASSFLGYTGELFF.

This chain uses TRBV5-1 with TRBJ2-3; a weak D match, TRBD2 (7 bases). Germline-derived CDR1 and CDR2 are SGHRS and YFSETQ. V shed 4 bases and J shed 2 bases, with 20 bases lying between them. The CDR3 spans 17 residues. CDR3 DNA sequence: TGCGCCAGCAGCCAGCCGGGGGCGGGAGCTCTCACAGATACGCAGTATTTT. Protein sequence: CASSQPGAGALTDTQYF.

The count of this clone is one. V gene TRBV12-5 combines with J gene TRBJ1-1, with 7 bases matching TRBD1. The V gene end was trimmed by 5 bases and the J gene end by 4 bases; junction bases not matched to a gene: 7. This CDR3 is 14 amino acids long. Germline lookup yields CDR1 LGHNT and CDR2 FRNRAP. As DNA, the CDR3 is TGTGCTAGTGGTCTTACAGGGGTCGGCACTGAAGCTTTCTTT. Protein product: CASGLTGVGTEAFF.

The gene calls are TRBV5-4 and TRBJ2-1; 8 bases agree with TRBD2. The CDR3 spans 15 residues. V was clipped by 0 bases and J by 4 bases; unmatched bases: 3. Germline CDR1 SGHNT, CDR2 YYREEE (reference sequence). This chain's CDR3 is CASSLDSGVYNEQFF. The CDR3 DNA reads TGTGCCAGCAGCTTGGATAGCGGGGTTTACAATGAGCAGTTCTTC.

This sequence joins TRBV6-1 and TRBJ2-5; no firm D call. Trimming removed 2 bases from V and 4 bases from J, with 8 bases in between. Germline V CDR1 and CDR2: MNHNS, SASEGT. The CDR3 extends over 13 amino acids. CDR3: CASSENRVETQYF. The DNA for the CDR3 is TGTGCCAGCAGTGAAAACCGGGTAGAGACCCAGTACTTC.

The chain carries TRBV6-1 and TRBJ2-7; 8 positions match TRBD1. Germline V gives CDR1 MNHNS, CDR2 SASEGT. The CDR3 runs to 13 residues. Germline trimming cut 6 bases from V and 5 bases from J; bases unmatched to any gene: 6. CDR3 loop: CASRWGQVDEQYF. Here the CDR3 DNA reads TGTGCCAGCAGGTGGGGACAGGTCGACGAGCAGTACTTC.

The rearrangement joins TRBV28 to TRBJ1-5; D call uncertain. V was clipped by 3 bases and J by 7 bases, with 7 bases between them. Germline CDR1 reads MDHEN; CDR2 reads SYDVKM. The CDR3 runs 12 residues. The CDR3 DNA reads as TGTGCCAGCAGTTTCGGCGGACAGCCCCAGCATTTT. Protein product: CASSFGGQPQHF.

The rearrangement joins TRBV6-5 to TRBJ2-5, with 8 bases fitting TRBD2. The CDR3 runs 15 residues. The germline gives CDR1 MNHEY, CDR2 SVGAGI. Trimming cost V 4 bases and J 5 bases; bases outside gene matches: 9. The CDR3: CASSSLIAGKETQYF. In DNA form, the CDR3 reads TGTGCCAGCAGTTCCCTCATAGCGGGGAAGGAGACCCAGTACTTC.

V is TRBV5-1 and J is TRBJ2-1; 12 bases line up with TRBD2. This CDR3 spans 17 amino acids. The V gene's germline CDR1 is SGHRS and CDR2 YFSETQ. V lost 1 base and J lost 6; bases outside the gene matches: 8. CDR3 DNA sequence: TGCGCCAGCAGCTTGAATCCGCTAGCGGGAGGGGTCAATGAGCAGTTCTTC. This codes for CASSLNPLAGGVNEQFF.

The rearrangement links TRBV30 to TRBJ2-4, with D maybe TRBD1 (7 bases). Germline CDR1 and CDR2: GTSNPN and SVGIG (reference sequence). CDR3 size: 17 residues. Trimming cost V 4 bases and J 0 bases, with 19 bases left between them. The CDR3 nucleotides are TGTGCCTGGACAGGCTCAGGGGGAGGTATAGCCAAAAACATTCAGTACTTC. The encoded protein is CAWTGSGGGIAKNIQYF.

The rearrangement joins TRBV27 to TRBJ2-1, with 7 bases matching TRBD2. Trimming at V came to 3 bases and at J to 6 bases, leaving 8 bases not matched to a gene. Per germline, CDR1 MNHEY and CDR2 SMNVEV (reference sequence). This CDR3 is 15 amino acids long. CDR3 sequence reads: CASSFGGGSFNEQFF. The DNA of the CDR3 is TGTGCCAGCAGTTTTGGGGGAGGGTCGTTCAATGAGCAGTTCTTC.

This chain joins TRBV9 and TRBJ2-1, with 7 bases lining up with TRBD2. With 1 base clipped from V and 2 bases from J, the junction kept 3 bases outside the gene matches. The CDR3 covers 15 residues. Germline CDR1 is SGDLS and CDR2 is YYNGEE. The CDR3 coding sequence is TGTGCCAGCAGCGTAAAAAGCGGGGCCTACAATGAGCAGTTCTTC. This sequence encodes CASSVKSGAYNEQFF. The whole variable domain, remainder taken from reference TRBV9 and TRBJ2-1, is DSGVTQTPKHLITATGQRVTLRCSPRSGDLSVYWYQQSLDQGLQFLIQYYNGEERAKGNILERFSAQQFPDLHSELNLSSLELGDSALYFCASSVKSGAYNEQFFGPGTRLTVL.

The J gene is TRBJ2-3, the V gene TRBV7-2, with 7 bases that match TRBD1. Germline CDR1 and CDR2: SGHTA and FQGNSA. The V and J ends lost 1 base and 1 base, in that order; junction bases with no gene match: 5. CDR3 length: 16 residues. CDR3 coding DNA: TGTGCCAGCAGCTTAGGACTCACAGGGGGCACAGATACGCAGTATTTT. Amino acids: CASSLGLTGGTDTQYF.

The chain joins TRBV11-2 to TRBJ1-2, with no clear D. Trimming removed 5 bases from V and 8 bases from J, with 15 bases in between. The CDR3 length is 13 residues. Germline V lookup: CDR1 SGHAT, CDR2 FQNNGV. The CDR3 protein is CASSPTSVEGYTF. For the CDR3, the DNA is TGTGCCAGCAGCCCGACTTCAGTGGAAGGCTACACCTTC.

The genes are TRBV5-1 and TRBJ1-2, with D maybe TRBD1 (6 bases). CDR3 length equals 12 residues. V gave up 5 bases and J gave up 4 bases, with 9 bases separating them. Germline V gene sequence: CDR1 SGHRS, CDR2 YFSETQ. The chain's CDR3 is CASRKDSYGYTF. The CDR3 nucleotides read TGCGCCAGCAGAAAGGACAGCTATGGCTACACCTTC.

The V gene is TRBV29-1, the J gene TRBJ2-3; a weak D match, TRBD2 (6 bases). Germline CDR1 is SQVTM and CDR2 is ANQGSEA. The CDR3 spans 12 residues. Deletions cut 7 bases from V and 6 bases from J, with 14 bases between. The CDR3 region has the DNA TGCAGCGGGGAGGAGAGTTCGGATACGCAGTATTTT. Its protein product is CSGEESSDTQYF.

This sequence joins TRBV9 and TRBJ2-1; TRBD2 aligns across 13 bases. Trimming removed 3 bases from V and 10 bases from J; junction bases left unmatched: 7. Looked up from germline, CDR1 is SGDLS and CDR2 is YYNGEE. The CDR3 is made up of 15 amino acids. CDR3 region: CASSAGTSGVTEQFF. The CDR3 bases are TGTGCCAGCAGCGCCGGGACTAGCGGGGTCACAGAGCAGTTCTTC.

The chain recombines TRBV28 with TRBJ2-7; 8 bases are shared with TRBD1. The CDR3 spans 17 residues. Looked up from germline, CDR1 is MDHEN and CDR2 is SYDVKM. V lost 5 bases, J lost 0 bases, and 12 bases stayed unmatched. The CDR3 DNA is TGTGCCAGCAGTGGCCGACAGGGGAAAGGAAGCTCCTACGAGCAGTACTTC. As protein: CASSGRQGKGSSYEQYF.

The chain employs TRBV11-2 and TRBJ2-7; 12 positions agree with TRBD2. From germline, CDR1 is SGHAT and CDR2 FQNNGV. The ends lost 5 bases at V and 0 bases at J; junction bases unmatched: 11. The CDR3 totals 18 residues. The DNA for the CDR3 is TGTGCCAGCAGCACGTCCCGGACTAGCGGGGCACCCTCCTACGAGCAGTACTTC. It is translated as CASSTSRTSGAPSYEQYF.